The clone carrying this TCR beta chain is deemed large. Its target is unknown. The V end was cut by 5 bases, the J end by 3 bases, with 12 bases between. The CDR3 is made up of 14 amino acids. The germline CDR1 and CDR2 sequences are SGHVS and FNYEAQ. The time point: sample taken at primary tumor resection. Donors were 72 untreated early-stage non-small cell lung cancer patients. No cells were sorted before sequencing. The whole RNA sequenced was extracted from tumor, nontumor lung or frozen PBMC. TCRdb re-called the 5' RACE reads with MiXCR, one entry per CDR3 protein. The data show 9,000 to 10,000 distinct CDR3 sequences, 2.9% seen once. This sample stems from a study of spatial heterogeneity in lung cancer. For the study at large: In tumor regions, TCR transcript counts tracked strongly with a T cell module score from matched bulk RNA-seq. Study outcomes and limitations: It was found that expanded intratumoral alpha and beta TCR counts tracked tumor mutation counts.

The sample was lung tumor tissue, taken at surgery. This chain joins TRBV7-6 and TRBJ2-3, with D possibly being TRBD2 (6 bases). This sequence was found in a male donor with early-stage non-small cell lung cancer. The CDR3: CASSPSAGTDTQYF. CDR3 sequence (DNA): TGTGCCAGCAGCCCTAGCGCGGGAACAGATACGCAGTATTTT.